This T cell receptor (beta chain) was recorded in a study of blood T cell repertoires in COVID-19. Across the whole study: The origin of the acute and convalescent COVID-19 samples was the United States, Italy and Spain.

This CDR3 region has 15 residues. V was pared by 3 bases and J by 7 bases, with 20 bases between. Germline V gene lookup returns CDR1 SGDLS and CDR2 YYNGEE. Authors' processing steps: Counts of nucleated cells, estimated from reference gene primer amplification, were obtained. Data came from immunoSEQ multiplex PCR; TCRdb stores just in-frame clones and leaves some out. Clone size and V and J calls were adopted from that table, with D and trimming inferred from the DNA. The sample consists of 200,000 or so clones, roughly 90% of them appearing once. Sequenced input: PBMCs or T cells enriched from blood (not recorded which). This receptor was identified in a woman aged 25 to 39 who had recovered from COVID-19. This chain links TRBV9 with TRBJ2-7, with TRBD2 as a possible D gene (7 bases). As DNA, the CDR3 is TGTGCCAGCAGCGCCCCGGGTTTTAGGGGGGGTGAGCAGTACTTC. Its translation: CASSAPGFRGGEQYF.